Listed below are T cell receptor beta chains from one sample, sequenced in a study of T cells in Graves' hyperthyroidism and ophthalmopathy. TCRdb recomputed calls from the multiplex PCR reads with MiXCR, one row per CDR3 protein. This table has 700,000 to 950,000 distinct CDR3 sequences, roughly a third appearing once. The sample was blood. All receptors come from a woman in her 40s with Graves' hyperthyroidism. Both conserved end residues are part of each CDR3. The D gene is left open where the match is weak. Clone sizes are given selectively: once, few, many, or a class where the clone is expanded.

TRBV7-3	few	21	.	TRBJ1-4	CASSLEQTESAPEILNEKLFF	TGTGCCAGCAGCCTTGAGCAGACAGAATCGGCGCCCGAAATCCTTAATGAAAAACTGTTTTTT
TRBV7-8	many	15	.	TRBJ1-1	CASSLGAFMNTEAFF	TGTGCCAGCAGCTTAGGGGCCTTCATGAACACTGAAGCTTTCTTT
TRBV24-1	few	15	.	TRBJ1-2	CATGSWGREAWGYTF	TGTGCCACCGGCAGCTGGGGCAGGGAGGCGTGGGGCTACACCTTC
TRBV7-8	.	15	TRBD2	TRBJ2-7	CASSSLAEGGVGQYF	TGTGCCAGCAGCTCCCTAGCGGAAGGAGGGGTGGGGCAGTACTTC
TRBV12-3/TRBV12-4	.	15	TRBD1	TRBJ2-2	CASSPGQGYVGELFF	TGTGCCAGCAGTCCGGGACAGGGATACGTCGGGGAGCTGTTTTTT
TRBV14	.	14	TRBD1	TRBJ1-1	CASSGQAEVPEAFF	TGTGCCAGCAGCGGACAGGCCGAGGTACCTGAAGCTTTCTTT
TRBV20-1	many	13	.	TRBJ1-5	CSAQMGLHQPQHF	TGCAGTGCCCAAATGGGACTCCATCAGCCCCAGCATTTT
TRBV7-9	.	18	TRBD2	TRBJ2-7	CASSSSIVVQRGLYEQYF	TGTGCCAGCAGCAGTAGCATAGTCGTGCAGCGGGGTTTGTACGAGCAGTACTTC
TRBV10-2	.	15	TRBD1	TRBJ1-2	CASRGQGAQSYGYTF	TGCGCCAGCAGAGGACAGGGGGCGCAAAGCTATGGCTACACCTTC
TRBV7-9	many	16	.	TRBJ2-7	CASSPTTGAGAYEQYF	TGTGCCAGCAGCCCGACCACAGGTGCTGGGGCTTACGAGCAGTACTTC